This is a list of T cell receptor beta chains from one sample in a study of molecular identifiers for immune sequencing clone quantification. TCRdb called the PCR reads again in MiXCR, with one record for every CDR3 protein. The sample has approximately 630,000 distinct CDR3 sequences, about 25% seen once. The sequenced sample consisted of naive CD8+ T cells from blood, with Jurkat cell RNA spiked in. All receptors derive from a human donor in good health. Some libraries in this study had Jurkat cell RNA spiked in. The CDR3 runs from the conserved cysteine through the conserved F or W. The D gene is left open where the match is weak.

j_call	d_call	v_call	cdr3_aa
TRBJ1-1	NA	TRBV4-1	CASSQGGQWMNTEAFF
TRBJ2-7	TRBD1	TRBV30	CAWSGTGVTFYEQYF
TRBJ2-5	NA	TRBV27	CASSSPMQGMGEPQYF
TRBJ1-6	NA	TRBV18	CASSPVNSPLHF
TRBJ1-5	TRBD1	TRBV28	CASSWPGGGTGPQHF
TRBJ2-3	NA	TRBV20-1	CSARGQGDSPLDTQYF
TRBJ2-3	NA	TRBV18	CASSPQFGSTDTQYF
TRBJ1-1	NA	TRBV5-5	CASSRGTLNTEAFF
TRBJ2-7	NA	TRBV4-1	CASSQGPTDSYEQYF
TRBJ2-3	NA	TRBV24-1	CATSDYGESTDTQYF
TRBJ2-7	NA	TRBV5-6	CASSLSPRPYEQYF
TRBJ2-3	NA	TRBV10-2	CASSEASVRVGPDTLYF
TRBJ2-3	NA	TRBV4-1	CASSQGDDTDTQYF
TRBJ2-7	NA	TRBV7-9	CASSSPAGTNPYEQYF
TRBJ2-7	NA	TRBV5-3	CASSFRLGSTYEQYF
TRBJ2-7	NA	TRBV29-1	CSVQARDSYEQYF
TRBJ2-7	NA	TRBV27	CASSFDSLSYEQYF
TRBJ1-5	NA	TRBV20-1	CSARDGVGQPQHF
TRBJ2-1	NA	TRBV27	CASSLFPNNEQFF
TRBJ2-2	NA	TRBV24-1	CATSGHSHTGELFF
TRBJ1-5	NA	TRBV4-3	CASSQDTVNQPQHF
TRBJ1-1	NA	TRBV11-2	CASSIAGTEAFF
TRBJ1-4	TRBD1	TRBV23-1	CANTGQEGEKLFF
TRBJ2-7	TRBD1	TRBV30	CAWSVGTGNYEQYF
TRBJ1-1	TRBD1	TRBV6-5	CASSLARDSEAFF
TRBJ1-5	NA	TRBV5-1	CASAISDPTGPQHF
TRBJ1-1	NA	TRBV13	CASSARTAGFQAFF
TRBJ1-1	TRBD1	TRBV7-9	CASSPGQDGVLAFF